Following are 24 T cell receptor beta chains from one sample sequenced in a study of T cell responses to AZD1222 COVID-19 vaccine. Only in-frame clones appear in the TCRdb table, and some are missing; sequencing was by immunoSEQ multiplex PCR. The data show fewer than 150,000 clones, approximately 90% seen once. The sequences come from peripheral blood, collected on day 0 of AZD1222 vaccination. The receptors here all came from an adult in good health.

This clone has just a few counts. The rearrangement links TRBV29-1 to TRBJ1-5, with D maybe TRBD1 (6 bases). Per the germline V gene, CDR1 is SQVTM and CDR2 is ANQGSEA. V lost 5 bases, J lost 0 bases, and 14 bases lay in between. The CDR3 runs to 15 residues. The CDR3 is CSVHSGGASNQPQHF. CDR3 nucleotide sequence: TGCAGCGTTCATTCCGGGGGGGCTAGCAATCAGCCCCAGCATTTT.

CDR3 nucleotides: TGTGCCAGCAGCTTAGGAGGGACAGGGGGCGGAAACACCATATATTTT. Translation gives CASSLGGTGGGNTIYF. This sequence joins TRBV7-2 and TRBJ1-3; 12 bases match TRBD1. Germline CDR1 reads SGHTA; CDR2 reads FQGNSA. V shed 1 base, J shed 4 bases, and the junction held 2 bases outside the gene matches. The CDR3 runs to 16 residues.

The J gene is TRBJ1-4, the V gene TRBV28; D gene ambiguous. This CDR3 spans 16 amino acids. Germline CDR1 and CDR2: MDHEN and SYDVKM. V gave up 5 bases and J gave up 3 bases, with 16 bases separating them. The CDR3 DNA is TGTGCCAGCAGTCGAGGGCTGGGTGGCCCTAATGAAAAACTGTTTTTT. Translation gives CASSRGLGGPNEKLFF. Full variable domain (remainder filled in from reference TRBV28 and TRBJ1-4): DVKVTQSSRYLVKRTGEKVFLECVQDMDHENMFWYRQDPGLGLRLIYFSYDVKMKEKGDIPEGYSVSREKKERFSLILESASTNQTSMYLCASSRGLGGPNEKLFFGSGTQLSVL.

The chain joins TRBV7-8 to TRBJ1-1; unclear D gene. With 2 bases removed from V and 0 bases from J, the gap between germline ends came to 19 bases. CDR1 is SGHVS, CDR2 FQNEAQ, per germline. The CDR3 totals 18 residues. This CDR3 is CASSLIGSTVFLNTEAFF. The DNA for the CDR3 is TGTGCCAGCAGCTTAATAGGATCCACAGTTTTCCTGAACACTGAAGCTTTCTTT.

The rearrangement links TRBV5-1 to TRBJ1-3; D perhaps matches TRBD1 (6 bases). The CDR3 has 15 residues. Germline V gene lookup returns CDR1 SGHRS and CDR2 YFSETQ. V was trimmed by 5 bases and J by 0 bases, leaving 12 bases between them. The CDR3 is CASRDSLSSGNTIYF. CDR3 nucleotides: TGCGCCAGCAGGGACAGTCTTTCCTCTGGAAACACCATATATTTT.

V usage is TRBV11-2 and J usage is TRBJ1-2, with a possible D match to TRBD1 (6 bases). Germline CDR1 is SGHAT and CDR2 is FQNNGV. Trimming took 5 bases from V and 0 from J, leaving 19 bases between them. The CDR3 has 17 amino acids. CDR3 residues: CASSPLWGGSTNYGYTF. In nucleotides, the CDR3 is TGTGCCAGCAGCCCGCTATGGGGGGGCTCTACTAACTATGGCTACACCTTC. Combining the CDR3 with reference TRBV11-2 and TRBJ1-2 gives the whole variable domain EAGVAQSPRYKIIEKRQSVAFWCNPISGHATLYWYQQILGQGPKLLIQFQNNGVVDDSQLPKDRFSAERLKGVDSTLKIQPAKLEDSAVYLCASSPLWGGSTNYGYTFGSGTRLTVV.

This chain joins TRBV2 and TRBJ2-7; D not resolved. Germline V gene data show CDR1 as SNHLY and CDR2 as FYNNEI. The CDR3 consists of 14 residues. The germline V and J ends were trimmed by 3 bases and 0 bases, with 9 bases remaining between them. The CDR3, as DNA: TGTGCCAGCAGTGACATGCTAGTCTCCTACGAGCAGTACTTC. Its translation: CASSDMLVSYEQYF. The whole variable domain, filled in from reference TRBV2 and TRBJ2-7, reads EPEVTQTPSHQVTQMGQEVILRCVPISNHLYFYWYRQILGQKVEFLVSFYNNEISEKSEIFDDQFSVERPDGSNFTLKIRSTKLEDSAMYFCASSDMLVSYEQYFGPGTRLTVT.

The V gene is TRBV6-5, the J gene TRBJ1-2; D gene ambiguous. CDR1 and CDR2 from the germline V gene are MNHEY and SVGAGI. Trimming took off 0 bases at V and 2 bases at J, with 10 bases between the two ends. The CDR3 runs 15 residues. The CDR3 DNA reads TGTGCCAGCAGTTACTCGGATGGGGTAAACTATGGCTACACCTTC. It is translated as CASSYSDGVNYGYTF.

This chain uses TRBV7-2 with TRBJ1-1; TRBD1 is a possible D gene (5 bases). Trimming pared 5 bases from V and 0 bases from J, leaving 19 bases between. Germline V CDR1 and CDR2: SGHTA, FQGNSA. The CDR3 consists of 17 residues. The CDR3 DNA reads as TGTGCCAGCAGCCCCGAGCAGGGTCCCGCCATGAACACTGAAGCTTTCTTT. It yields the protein CASSPEQGPAMNTEAFF.

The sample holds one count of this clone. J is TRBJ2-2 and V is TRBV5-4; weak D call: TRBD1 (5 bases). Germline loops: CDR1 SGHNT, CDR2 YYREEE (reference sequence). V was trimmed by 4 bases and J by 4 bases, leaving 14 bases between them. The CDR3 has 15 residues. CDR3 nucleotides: TGTGCCAGCAGCACAGACAGCCGCGGCACCGGGGAGCTGTTTTTT. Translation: CASSTDSRGTGELFF.

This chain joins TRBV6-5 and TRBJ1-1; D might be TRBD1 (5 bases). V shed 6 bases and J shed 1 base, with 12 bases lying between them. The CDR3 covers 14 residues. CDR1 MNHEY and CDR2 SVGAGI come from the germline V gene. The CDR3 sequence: CASSVRGENTEAFF. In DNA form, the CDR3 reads TGTGCCAGCAGCGTTAGGGGTGAGAACACTGAAGCTTTCTTT.

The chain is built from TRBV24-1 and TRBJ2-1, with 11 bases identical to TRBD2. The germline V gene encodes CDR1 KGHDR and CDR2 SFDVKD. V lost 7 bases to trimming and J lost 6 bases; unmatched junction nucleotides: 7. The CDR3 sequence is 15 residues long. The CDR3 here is CATSRTSGRLNEQFF. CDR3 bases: TGTGCCACCAGCAGAACTAGCGGGAGACTCAATGAGCAGTTCTTC.

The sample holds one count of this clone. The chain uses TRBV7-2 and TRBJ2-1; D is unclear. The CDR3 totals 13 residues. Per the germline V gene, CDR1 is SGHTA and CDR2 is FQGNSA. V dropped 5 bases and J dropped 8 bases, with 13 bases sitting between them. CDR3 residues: CASSRIYVDEQFF. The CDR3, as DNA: TGTGCCAGCAGCCGCATCTACGTGGATGAGCAGTTCTTC.

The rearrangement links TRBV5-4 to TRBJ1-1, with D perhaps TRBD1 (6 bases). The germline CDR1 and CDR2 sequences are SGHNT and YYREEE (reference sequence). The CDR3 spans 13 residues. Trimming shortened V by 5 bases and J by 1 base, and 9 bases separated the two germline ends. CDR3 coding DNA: TGTGCCAGCAGAAACAGGGAGAACACTGAAGCTTTCTTT. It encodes CASRNRENTEAFF.

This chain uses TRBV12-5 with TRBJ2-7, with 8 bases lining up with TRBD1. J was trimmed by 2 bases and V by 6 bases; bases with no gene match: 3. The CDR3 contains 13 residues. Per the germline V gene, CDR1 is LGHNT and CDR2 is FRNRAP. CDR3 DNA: TGTGCTAGTGGAATGACAGGGGCCTACGAGCAGTACTTC. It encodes CASGMTGAYEQYF.

The CDR3 DNA sequence: TGTGCCACCAGCAGAGAGCCTGTGTTGAACACTGAAGCTTTCTTT. Translated, it gives CATSREPVLNTEAFF. The rearrangement links TRBV15 to TRBJ1-1, with D uncertain. From germline, CDR1 is LNHNV and CDR2 YYDKDF (reference sequence). Trimming pared 0 bases from V and 0 bases from J, leaving 8 bases between. The CDR3 contains 15 residues. Together with reference TRBV15 and TRBJ1-1, the CDR3 gives the full variable domain: DAMVIQNPRYQVTQFGKPVTLSCSQTLNHNVMYWYQQKSSQAPKLLFHYYDKDFNNEADTPDNFQSRRPNTSFCFLDIRSPGLGDTAMYLCATSREPVLNTEAFFGQGTRLTVV.

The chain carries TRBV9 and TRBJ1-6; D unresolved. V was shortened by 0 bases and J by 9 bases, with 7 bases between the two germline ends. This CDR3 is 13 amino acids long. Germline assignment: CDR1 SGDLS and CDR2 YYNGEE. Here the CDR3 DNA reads TGTGCCAGCAGCGTAGGGTCCTTTTCACCCCTCCACTTT. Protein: CASSVGSFSPLHF.

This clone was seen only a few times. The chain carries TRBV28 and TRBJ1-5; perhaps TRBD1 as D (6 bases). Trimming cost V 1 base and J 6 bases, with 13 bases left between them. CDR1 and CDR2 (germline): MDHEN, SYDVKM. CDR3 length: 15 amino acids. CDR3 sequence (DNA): TGTGCCAGCAGTTTATTTTTTCAGGGGTTTCAGCCCCAGCATTTT. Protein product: CASSLFFQGFQPQHF.

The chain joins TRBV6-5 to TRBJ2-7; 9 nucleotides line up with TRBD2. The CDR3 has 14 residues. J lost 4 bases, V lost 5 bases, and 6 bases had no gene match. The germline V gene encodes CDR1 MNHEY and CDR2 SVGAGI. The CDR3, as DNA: TGTGCCAGCAGTCAGACTAGCGGATCGTACGAGCAGTACTTC. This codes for CASSQTSGSYEQYF.

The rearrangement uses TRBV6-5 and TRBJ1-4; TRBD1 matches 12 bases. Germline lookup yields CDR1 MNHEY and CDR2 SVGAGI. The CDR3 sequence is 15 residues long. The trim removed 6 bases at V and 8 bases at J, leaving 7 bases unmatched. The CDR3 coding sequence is TGTGCCAGCAGCAACACCGGGACAGGGGGCGAAAAACTGTTTTTT. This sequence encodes CASSNTGTGGEKLFF.

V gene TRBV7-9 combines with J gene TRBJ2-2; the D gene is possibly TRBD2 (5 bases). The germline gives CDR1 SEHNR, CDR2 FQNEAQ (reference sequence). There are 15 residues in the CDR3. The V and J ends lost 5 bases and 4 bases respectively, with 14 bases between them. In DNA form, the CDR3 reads TGTGCCAGCAGCGGAGGAAAGGCGGGCACCGGGGAGCTGTTTTTT. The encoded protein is CASSGGKAGTGELFF.

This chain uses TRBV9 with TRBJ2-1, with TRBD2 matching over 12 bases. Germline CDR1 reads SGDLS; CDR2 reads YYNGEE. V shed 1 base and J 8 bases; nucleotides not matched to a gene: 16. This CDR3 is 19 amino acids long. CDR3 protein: CASSVNWTETSGSRDEQFF. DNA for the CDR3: TGTGCCAGCAGCGTAAATTGGACCGAGACTAGCGGGAGTAGGGATGAGCAGTTCTTC.

DNA for the CDR3: TGTGCCAGCTCACAGGGTACTACAGGGAAGTATAGCTACACCTTC. Protein: CASSQGTTGKYSYTF. The V gene is TRBV18, the J gene TRBJ1-2; weak D call: TRBD1 (6 bases). Germline V gene lookup returns CDR1 KGHSH and CDR2 LQKENI. V shed 4 bases and J shed 9 bases, with 21 bases lying between them. The CDR3 has 15 residues.

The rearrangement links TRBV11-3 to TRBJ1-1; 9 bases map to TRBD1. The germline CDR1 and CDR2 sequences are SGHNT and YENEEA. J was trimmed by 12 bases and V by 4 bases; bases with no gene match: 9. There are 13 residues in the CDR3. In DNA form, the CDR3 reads TGTGCCAGCAGCTCCCAACAGGGGGCGCGGACTTTCTTT. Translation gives CASSSQQGARTFF.